These 5 T cell receptor beta chains originate from one sample sequenced in a study of radiotherapy plus CTLA-4 blockade in lung cancer (dated by TCRdb to the late 2010s). Libraries were built with the immunoSEQ multiplex PCR assay. This is the immuneACCESS table as TCRdb keeps it, with only in-frame sequences that have V and J called. A part of the clones is gone; compared with another copy, unresolved V genes explain less than half, and the rest is unexplained. The sample records almost 55,000 clones, roughly three quarters of which are singletons. In total, the top ten clones hold 2.5% to 4% of the sample. The sequenced sample was peripheral blood, obtained from a patient treated with radiotherapy plus ipilimumab. These receptors originate from a human donor with non-small cell lung cancer who had a partial response to radiotherapy plus ipilimumab.

The chain recombines TRBV18 with TRBJ2-3, with TRBD2 as a possible D gene (6 bases). The CDR3 covers 20 residues. CDR1 KGHSH and CDR2 LQKENI come from the germline V gene. The ends were cut back, 6 bases at V and 0 bases at J, with 28 bases in the middle. DNA of the CDR3: TGTGCCAGCTCCCCCCCCGTGGAGCGGGCGGGTCCGTCTAGCACAGATACGCAGTATTTT. As protein: CASSPPVERAGPSSTDTQYF.

A note on this clone: Other DNA variants within this sample encode the same CDR3. The CDR3 sequence is CASRLSWLPNYGYTF. The CDR3 nucleotides are TGTGCCAGTCGTCTTTCCTGGCTGCCGAACTATGGCTACACCTTC. The gene calls are TRBV19 and TRBJ1-2; D is unclear. The V end was cut by 8 bases, the J end by 2 bases, with 18 bases between. Germline V gene data show CDR1 as LNHDA and CDR2 as SQIVND (reference sequence). CDR3 length: 15 residues. Combining the CDR3 with reference TRBV19 and TRBJ1-2 gives the whole variable domain DGGITQSPKYLFRKEGQNVTLSCEQNLNHDAMYWYRQDPGQGLRLIYYSQIVNDFQKGDIAEGYSVSREKKESFPLTVTSAQKNPTAFYLCASRLSWLPNYGYTFGSGTRLTVV.

The V and J genes are TRBV6-5 and TRBJ1-4; 7 bases fit TRBD1. From germline, CDR1 is MNHEY and CDR2 SVGAGI. With V trimmed by 3 bases and J by 5 bases, 3 bases remained unmatched. The CDR3 runs to 14 residues. CDR3 sequence reads: CASSYAGGNEKLFF. The DNA for the CDR3 is TGTGCCAGCAGTTATGCAGGGGGGAATGAAAAACTGTTTTTT.

For the CDR3, the DNA is TGTGCCAGCAGTTACACCTCAGGCGGGGGGAATTCACCCCTCCACTTT. Its translation is CASSYTSGGGNSPLHF. The chain combines TRBV6-5 with TRBJ1-6, with D perhaps matching TRBD1 (5 bases). Trimming removed 2 bases from V and 7 bases from J, with 15 bases in between. The CDR3 is 16 amino acids. CDR1 is MNHEY and CDR2 is SVGAGI in the germline V gene.

V is TRBV6-5 and J is TRBJ1-5, with a tentative D call TRBD1 (5 bases). From germline, CDR1 is MNHEY and CDR2 SVGAGI. This CDR3 has 14 amino acids. Trimming removed 4 bases at V and 7 bases at J, with 14 bases between. The CDR3 coding sequence is TGTGCCAGCAGTTTCCAGGGTTCGAGGCAGCCCCAGCATTTT. Translated: CASSFQGSRQPQHF.